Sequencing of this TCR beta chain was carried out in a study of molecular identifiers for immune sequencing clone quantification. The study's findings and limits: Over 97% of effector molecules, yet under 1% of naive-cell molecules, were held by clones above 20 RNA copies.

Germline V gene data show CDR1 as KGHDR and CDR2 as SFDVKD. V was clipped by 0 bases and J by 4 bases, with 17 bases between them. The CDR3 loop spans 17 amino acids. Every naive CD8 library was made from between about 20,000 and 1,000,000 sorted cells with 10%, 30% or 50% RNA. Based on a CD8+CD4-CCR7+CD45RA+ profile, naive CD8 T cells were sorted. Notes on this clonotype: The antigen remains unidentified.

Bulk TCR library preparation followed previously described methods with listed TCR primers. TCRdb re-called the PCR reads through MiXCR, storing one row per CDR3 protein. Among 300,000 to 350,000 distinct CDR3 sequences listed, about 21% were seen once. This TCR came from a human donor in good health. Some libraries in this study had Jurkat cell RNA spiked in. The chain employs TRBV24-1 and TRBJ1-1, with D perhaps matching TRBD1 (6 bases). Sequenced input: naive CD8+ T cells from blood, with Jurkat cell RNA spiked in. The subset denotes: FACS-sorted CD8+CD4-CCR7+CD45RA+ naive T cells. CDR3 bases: TGTGCCACCAGTGATTTGGGGGGGGCAGATGAGGGCACTGAAGCTTTCTTT. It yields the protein CATSDLGGADEGTEAFF.